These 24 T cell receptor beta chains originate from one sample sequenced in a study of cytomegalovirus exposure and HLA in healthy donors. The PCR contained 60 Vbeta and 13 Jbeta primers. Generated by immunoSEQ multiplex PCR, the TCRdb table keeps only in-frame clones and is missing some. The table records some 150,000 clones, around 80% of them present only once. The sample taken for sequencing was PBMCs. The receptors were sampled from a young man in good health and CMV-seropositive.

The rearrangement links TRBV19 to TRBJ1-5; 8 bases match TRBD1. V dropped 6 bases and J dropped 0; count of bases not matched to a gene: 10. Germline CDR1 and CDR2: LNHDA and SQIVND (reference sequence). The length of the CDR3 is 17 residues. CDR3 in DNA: TGTGCCAGTAGCAGAGACAGGGGAGATTATAGCAATCAGCCCCAGCATTTT. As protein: CASSRDRGDYSNQPQHF.

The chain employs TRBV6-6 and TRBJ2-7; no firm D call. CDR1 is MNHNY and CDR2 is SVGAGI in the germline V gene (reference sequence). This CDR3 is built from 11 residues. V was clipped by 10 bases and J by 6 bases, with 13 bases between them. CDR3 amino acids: CAIWAAGEQYF. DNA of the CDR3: TGTGCCATCTGGGCCGCCGGCGAGCAGTACTTC.

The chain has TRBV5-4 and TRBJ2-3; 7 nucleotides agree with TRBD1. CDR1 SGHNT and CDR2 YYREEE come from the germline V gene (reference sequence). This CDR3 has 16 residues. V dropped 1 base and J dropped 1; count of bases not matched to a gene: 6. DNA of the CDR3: TGTGCCAGCAGCTTGAGAATTACAGGGGGCACAGATACGCAGTATTTT. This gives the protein CASSLRITGGTDTQYF.

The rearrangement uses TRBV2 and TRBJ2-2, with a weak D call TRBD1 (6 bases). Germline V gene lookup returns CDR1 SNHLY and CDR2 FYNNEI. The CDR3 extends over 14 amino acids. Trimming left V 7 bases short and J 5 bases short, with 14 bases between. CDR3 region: CASNLDSGTGELFF. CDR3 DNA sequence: TGTGCCAGCAACCTGGACAGTGGGACCGGGGAGCTGTTTTTT.

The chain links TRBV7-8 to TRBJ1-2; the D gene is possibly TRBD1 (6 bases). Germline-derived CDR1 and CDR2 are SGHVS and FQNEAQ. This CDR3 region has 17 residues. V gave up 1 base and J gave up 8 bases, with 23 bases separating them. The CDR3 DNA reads TGTGCCAGCAGCTTAGTGGTCCTTAACAGGGCAACTAACGGCTACACCTTC. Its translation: CASSLVVLNRATNGYTF.

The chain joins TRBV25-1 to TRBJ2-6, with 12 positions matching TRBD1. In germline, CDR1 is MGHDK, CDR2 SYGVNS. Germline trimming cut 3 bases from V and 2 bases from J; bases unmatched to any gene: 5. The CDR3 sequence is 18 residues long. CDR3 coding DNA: TGTGCCAGCAGTGATGGGGACAGGGGGCTCGCTGGGGCCAACGTCCTGACTTTC. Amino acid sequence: CASSDGDRGLAGANVLTF. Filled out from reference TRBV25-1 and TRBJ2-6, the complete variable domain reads EADIYQTPRYLVIGTGKKITLECSQTMGHDKMYWYQQDPGMELHLIHYSYGVNSTEKGDLSSESTVSRIRTEHFPLTLESARPSHTSQYLCASSDGDRGLAGANVLTFGAGSRLTVL.

The CDR3 region is CASTRGASTDTQYF. The CDR3 DNA reads TGTGCCAGCACCAGGGGGGCTAGCACAGATACGCAGTATTTT. The chain couples TRBV6-6 to TRBJ2-3; a possible D gene is TRBD1 (7 bases). Trimming stripped 7 bases from V and 0 bases from J, with 11 bases between. The CDR3 is 14 residues long. Looked up from germline, CDR1 is MNHNY and CDR2 is SVGAGI (reference sequence).

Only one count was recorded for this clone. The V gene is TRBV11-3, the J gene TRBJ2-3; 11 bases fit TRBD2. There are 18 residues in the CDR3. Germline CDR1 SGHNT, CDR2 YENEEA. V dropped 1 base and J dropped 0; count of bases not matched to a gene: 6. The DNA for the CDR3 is TGTGCCAGCAGCTTAGGCGCTAGCGGGAGGTCTAGCACAGATACGCAGTATTTT. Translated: CASSLGASGRSSTDTQYF.

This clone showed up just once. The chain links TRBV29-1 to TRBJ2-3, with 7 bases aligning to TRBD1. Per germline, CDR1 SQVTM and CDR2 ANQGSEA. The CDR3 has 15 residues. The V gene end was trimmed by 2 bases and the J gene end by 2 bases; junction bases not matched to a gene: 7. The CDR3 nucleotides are TGCAGCGTTGAAATAGGGACAGTCAACACAGATACGCAGTATTTT. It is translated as CSVEIGTVNTDTQYF.

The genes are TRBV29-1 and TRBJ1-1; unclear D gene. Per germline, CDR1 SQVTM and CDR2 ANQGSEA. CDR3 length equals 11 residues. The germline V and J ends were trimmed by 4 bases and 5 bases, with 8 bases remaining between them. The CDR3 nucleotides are TGCAGCGTTGCACAACAAACTGAAGCTTTCTTT. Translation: CSVAQQTEAFF.

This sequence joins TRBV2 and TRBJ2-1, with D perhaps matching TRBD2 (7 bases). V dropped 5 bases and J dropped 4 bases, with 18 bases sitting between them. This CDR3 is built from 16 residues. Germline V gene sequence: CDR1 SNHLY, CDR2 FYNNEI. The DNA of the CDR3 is TGTGCCAGCAGTACGGGGGGCAGGGTGTCGTACAATGAGCAGTTCTTC. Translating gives CASSTGGRVSYNEQFF.

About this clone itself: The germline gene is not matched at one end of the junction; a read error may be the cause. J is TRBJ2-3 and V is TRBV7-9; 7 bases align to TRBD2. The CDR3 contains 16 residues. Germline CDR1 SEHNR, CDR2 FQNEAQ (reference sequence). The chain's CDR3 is CSSSLLAGAFTDTQYF. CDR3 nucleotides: TGTTCCAGCAGCTTATTGGCGGGAGCGTTCACAGATACGCAGTATTTT.

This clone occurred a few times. The CDR3 sequence: CASSLGETRTDTQYF. The DNA of the CDR3 is TGCGCCAGCAGCTTGGGGGAGACTCGCACAGATACGCAGTATTTT. The V call is TRBV5-1, the J call TRBJ2-3; D perhaps matches TRBD2 (5 bases). This CDR3 is 15 amino acids long. V lost 0 bases to trimming and J lost 1 base, with 9 bases between them. The germline gives CDR1 SGHRS, CDR2 YFSETQ.

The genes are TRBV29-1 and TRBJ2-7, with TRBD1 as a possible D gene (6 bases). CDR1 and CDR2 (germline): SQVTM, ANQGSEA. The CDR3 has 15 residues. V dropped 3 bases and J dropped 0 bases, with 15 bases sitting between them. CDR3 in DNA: TGCAGCGTTGAGGGACACAGTACAAACTCCTACGAGCAGTACTTC. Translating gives CSVEGHSTNSYEQYF.

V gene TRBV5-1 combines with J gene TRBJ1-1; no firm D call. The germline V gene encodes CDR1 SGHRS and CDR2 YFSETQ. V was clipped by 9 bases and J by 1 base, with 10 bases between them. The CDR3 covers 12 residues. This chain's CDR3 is CATREGNTEAFF. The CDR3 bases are TGCGCCACCCGGGAGGGGAACACTGAAGCTTTCTTT.

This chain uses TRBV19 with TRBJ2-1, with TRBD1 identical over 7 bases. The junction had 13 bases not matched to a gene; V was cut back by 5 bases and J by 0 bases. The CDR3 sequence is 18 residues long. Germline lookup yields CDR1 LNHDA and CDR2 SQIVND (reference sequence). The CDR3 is CASSFPTGSRTSYNEQFF. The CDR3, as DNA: TGTGCCAGTAGTTTCCCGACAGGGTCAAGGACCTCCTACAATGAGCAGTTCTTC.

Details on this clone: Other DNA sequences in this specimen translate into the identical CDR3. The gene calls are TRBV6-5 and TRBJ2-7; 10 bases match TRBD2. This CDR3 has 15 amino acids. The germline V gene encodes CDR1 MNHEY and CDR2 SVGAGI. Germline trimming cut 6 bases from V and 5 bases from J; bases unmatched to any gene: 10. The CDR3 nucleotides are TGTGCCAGCAGCCTCCCACTAGCGGGACTCAACGAGCAGTACTTC. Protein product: CASSLPLAGLNEQYF.

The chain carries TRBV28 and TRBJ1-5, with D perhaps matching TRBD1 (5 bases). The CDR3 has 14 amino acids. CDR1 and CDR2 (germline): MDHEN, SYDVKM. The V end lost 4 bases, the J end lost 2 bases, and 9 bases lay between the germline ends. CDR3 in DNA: TGTGCCAGCAGTTCCAGGACACGCAATCAGCCCCAGCATTTT. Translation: CASSSRTRNQPQHF.

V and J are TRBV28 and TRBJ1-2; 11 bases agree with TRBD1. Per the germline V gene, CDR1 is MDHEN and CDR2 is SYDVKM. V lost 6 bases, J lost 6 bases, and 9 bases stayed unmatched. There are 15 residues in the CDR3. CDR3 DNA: TGTGCCAGCAGCCCCCGGGACAGGGGGTACAATGGCTACACCTTC. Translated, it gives CASSPRDRGYNGYTF.

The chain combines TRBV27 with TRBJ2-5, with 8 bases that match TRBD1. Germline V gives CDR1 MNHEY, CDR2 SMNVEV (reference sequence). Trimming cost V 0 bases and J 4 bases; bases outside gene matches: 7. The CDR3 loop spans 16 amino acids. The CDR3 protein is CASSLSPTGETETQYF. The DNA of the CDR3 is TGTGCCAGCAGTTTATCGCCGACAGGGGAAACAGAGACCCAGTACTTC.

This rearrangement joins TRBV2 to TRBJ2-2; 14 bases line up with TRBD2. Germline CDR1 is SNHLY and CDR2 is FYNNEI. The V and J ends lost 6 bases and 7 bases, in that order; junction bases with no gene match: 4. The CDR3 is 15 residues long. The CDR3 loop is CASRPGLAGVGELFF. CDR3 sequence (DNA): TGTGCCAGCAGACCGGGACTAGCGGGAGTCGGGGAGCTGTTTTTT.

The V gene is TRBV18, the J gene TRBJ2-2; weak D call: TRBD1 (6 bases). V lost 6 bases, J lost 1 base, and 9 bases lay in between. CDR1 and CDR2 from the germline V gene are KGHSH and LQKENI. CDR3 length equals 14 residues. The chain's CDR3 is CASSQGQNTGELFF. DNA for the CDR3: TGTGCCAGCTCCCAGGGACAGAACACCGGGGAGCTGTTTTTT.

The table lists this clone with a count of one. CDR3 in amino acids: CASSEWGLEQYF. The CDR3 bases are TGTGCCAGCAGTGAATGGGGCCTCGAGCAGTACTTC. This chain joins TRBV6-5 and TRBJ2-7; tentative D call: TRBD1 (5 bases). The CDR3 runs 12 residues. With 5 bases removed from V and 6 bases from J, the gap between germline ends came to 11 bases. CDR1 MNHEY and CDR2 SVGAGI come from the germline V gene.

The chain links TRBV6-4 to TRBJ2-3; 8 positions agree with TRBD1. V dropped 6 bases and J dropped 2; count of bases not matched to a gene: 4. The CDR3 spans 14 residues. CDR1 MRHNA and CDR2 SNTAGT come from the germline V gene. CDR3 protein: CASSHRGDTDTQYF. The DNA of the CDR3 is TGTGCCAGCAGCCACAGGGGGGACACAGATACGCAGTATTTT.